The 32 T cell receptor beta chains given below trace back to one sample, sequenced in a study of tumor and adjacent non-tumor tissue in lung cancer. RNA was extracted from bulk tissue without any cell sorting. More than 3 cm separated this lung sample from the edge of the tumor. The library came from three nested PCR rounds adapted from ARM-PCR protocols. TCRdb recomputed calls from the multiplex PCR reads with MiXCR, one row per CDR3 protein. The table has 90,000 to 100,000 distinct CDR3 sequences, 75% to 85% seen once. Input material: distant non-tumor lung tissue. The receptor set was obtained from a man in his 60s with small cell lung cancer.

The rearrangement joins TRBV29-1 to TRBJ2-1, with D perhaps assigned TRBD1 or TRBD2 (5 bases each). CDR3 length: 13 amino acids. Looked up from germline, CDR1 is SQVTM and CDR2 is ANQGSEA. Trimming took off 7 bases at V and 8 bases at J, with 18 bases between the two ends. In DNA, the CDR3 is TGCAGCGCTTCCGGGACGACTTACGATGAGCAGTTCTTC. Its protein product is CSASGTTYDEQFF.

The CDR3 DNA sequence: TGTGCCTGCACTCGTTATCTTCGGGGACAGGTCCGAACCGATTTCTACGAGCAGTACGTC. Its translation is CACTRYLRGQVRTDFYEQYV. The gene calls are TRBV6-1 and TRBJ2-7, with 8 nucleotides matching TRBD1. The V gene end was trimmed by 11 bases and the J gene end by 3 bases; junction bases not matched to a gene: 30. Per germline, CDR1 MNHNS and CDR2 SASEGT. The CDR3 spans 20 residues.

This chain connects TRBV29-1 to TRBJ2-3; 8 bases align to TRBD1. The CDR3 extends over 14 amino acids. The V segment lost 8 bases and the J segment 6 bases; nucleotides outside the gene matches: 13. CDR1 SQVTM and CDR2 ANQGSEA come from the germline V gene. Here the CDR3 reads CSTSTGASIDTQYF. The CDR3 region has the DNA TGCAGCACCTCGACAGGGGCTAGCATTGATACGCAGTATTTT.

This chain uses TRBV5-1 with TRBJ2-1; unclear D gene. V was clipped by 2 bases and J by 6 bases, with 15 bases between them. The CDR3 extends over 15 amino acids. From germline, CDR1 is SGHRS and CDR2 YFSETQ. The CDR3 sequence is CASSFNSIQFNEQFF. DNA for the CDR3: TGCGCCAGCAGCTTCAACTCGATACAATTCAATGAGCAGTTCTTC.

With respect to this clonotype: This clone may be a read error of a much larger clone one base away. The chain recombines TRBV4-1 with TRBJ1-4; TRBD1 matches at 8 bases. V lost 10 bases, J lost 8 bases, and 15 bases stayed unmatched. This CDR3 contains 15 residues. Germline values: CDR1 MGHRA, CDR2 YSYEKL. The CDR3 sequence is CATTGQVRNREKLFF. The CDR3 nucleotides read TGCGCCACCACGGGACAGGTTAGAAATAGGGAAAAACTGTTTTTT.

The rearrangement links TRBV20-1 to TRBJ2-3; 9 bases are shared with TRBD2. The CDR3 has 17 residues. Germline assignment: CDR1 DFQATT and CDR2 SNEGSKA (reference sequence). The DNA for the CDR3 is TGCAATGAAGCGAGCGCGAGGGAAGCGGGGGGAACAGATACGCAGTATTTT. Its protein is CNEASAREAGGTDTQYF.

The chain has TRBV20-1 and TRBJ1-4, with D unclear. Germline CDR1 is DFQATT and CDR2 is SNEGSKA (reference sequence). This CDR3 has 14 amino acids. Trimming left V 6 bases short and J 6 bases short, with 17 bases between. CDR3 bases: TGCAGTGCCATCCTTGGCCTGGGTTATGAAAAACTGTTTTTT. It codes for CSAILGLGYEKLFF.

On this clonotype itself: Relative to the germline gene, one junction end is altered; a read error may explain this. The rearrangement joins TRBV6-5 to TRBJ2-2; unclear D gene. CDR3 length equals 14 residues. Germline V gene lookup returns CDR1 MNHEY and CDR2 SVGAGI. Here the CDR3 reads CASSPSIEAAVELF. The CDR3 nucleotides are TGTGCCAGCTCCCCCAGTATTGAGGCCGCCGTGGAGCTGTTT.

This clonotype has a handful of counts. The chain combines TRBV2 with TRBJ1-2, with D unresolved. Germline V CDR1 and CDR2: SNHLY, FYNNEI. V lost 6 bases, J lost 5 bases, and 10 bases lay in between. This CDR3 comprises 12 residues. This CDR3 reads CASRYLPYGYTF. CDR3 DNA: TGTGCCAGCAGGTACTTACCTTATGGCTACACCTTC.

Turning to this clonotype: Relative to the germline gene, one junction end is altered; a read error may explain this. V gene TRBV7-9 combines with J gene TRBJ1-4, with D uncertain. The CDR3 extends over 14 amino acids. Germline CDR1 is SEHNR and CDR2 is FQNEAQ (reference sequence). The CDR3 spells CTSSLDGRKVKLFF. CDR3 DNA sequence: TGTACCAGCAGCTTAGACGGGAGGAAAGTAAAACTGTTTTTT.

This chain uses TRBV29-1 with TRBJ2-2; perhaps TRBD2 as D (6 bases). Germline V CDR1 and CDR2: SQVTM, ANQGSEA. The CDR3 has 12 amino acids. CDR3 loop: CGVRRGTGELFF. CDR3 sequence (DNA): TGCGGAGTAAGACGGGGGACCGGGGAGCTGTTTTTT.

In regard to this clonotype: Germline is not matched at one junction end, which may reflect a read error. This chain connects TRBV11-2 to TRBJ2-1; D gene uncertain. The germline gives CDR1 SGHAT, CDR2 FQNNGV. The CDR3 covers 13 residues. CDR3 sequence (DNA): TGTGACAGCAACTTAGTGTGGGACAATGAGCAGTTCTTC. This translates into CDSNLVWDNEQFF.

With regard to this clonotype: At one boundary the junction diverges from the germline segment, which might be a read error. V usage is TRBV4-2 and J usage is TRBJ2-1, with 7 bases fitting TRBD1. The CDR3 sequence is 15 residues long. In germline, CDR1 is LGHNA, CDR2 YNFKEQ. CDR3: CTSSQDSSRGCEQFF. The CDR3 bases are TGTACCAGCAGCCAAGACTCGTCCAGGGGGTGCGAGCAGTTCTTC.

As concerns this clonotype: One end of the junction is discordant with germline, which a read error may explain. The rearrangement joins TRBV4-1 to TRBJ2-2; D not certain. This CDR3 has 14 residues. Germline CDR1 is MGHRA and CDR2 is YSYEKL. The CDR3 DNA is TGCGACAGCAGCCTCGACTTGAACACCGGGGAGCTGTTTTTT. It yields the protein CDSSLDLNTGELFF.

Of note for this clonotype: A junction boundary mismatches the germline segment, possibly from a read error. The gene calls are TRBV7-9 and TRBJ2-4, with 7 bases fitting TRBD1. The CDR3 spans 16 residues. Germline CDR1 SEHNR, CDR2 FQNEAQ (reference sequence). The CDR3 DNA reads as TGTGCCAACAGCTTAGTAGGCGTGGCAGGGGGTGACATTCAGTACTTC. As protein: CANSLVGVAGGDIQYF.

Of note for this clonotype: One end of the junction does not line up with germline, which may come from a read error. The CDR3: CSALQAYELHF. In DNA, the CDR3 is TGCAGTGCTCTACAGGCCTACGAGCTGCACTTC. The rearrangement uses TRBV20-1 and TRBJ2-7; possible D gene TRBD1, 5 bases. This CDR3 comprises 11 residues. Germline V CDR1 and CDR2: DFQATT, SNEGSKA (reference sequence).

A remark on this clonotype: Its ends do not fully match the called genes, so a read error is possible. This chain uses TRBV4-1 with TRBJ1-2; D perhaps matches TRBD1 (6 bases). The CDR3 is 14 amino acids. Germline V gene lookup returns CDR1 MGHRA and CDR2 YSYEKL. The CDR3 here is CTSNLRAGVGGYTF. CDR3 bases: TGCACCAGCAACCTTAGGGCAGGGGTAGGCGGCTACACCTTC.

This clonotype has at least ten counts. The chain is built from TRBV21-1 and TRBJ2-7. TRBV21-1 corresponds to a pseudogene. The CDR3 spans 12 residues. CDR3 DNA sequence: TGTGCCAGCAGCACACAACAGTACGAGCAGTACGTC. Its translation: CASSTQQYEQYV.

In regard to this clonotype: Because it lacks the conserved phenylalanine or tryptophan at the end, this CDR3 is likely a read error. The CDR3 is CASSLPGRNYNDQFY. In nucleotides, the CDR3 is TGTGCCAGCAGCTTACCGGGGCGCAACTACAATGATCAGTTCTAC. The rearrangement links TRBV7-8 to TRBJ2-1, with D perhaps being TRBD1 or TRBD2 (5 bases each). CDR3 length equals 15 residues. The V gene's germline CDR1 is SGHVS and CDR2 FQNEAQ.

The chain carries TRBV4-2 and TRBJ1-2; tentative D call: TRBD1 (6 bases). Trimming removed 0 bases from V and 4 bases from J, with 21 bases in between. Germline CDR1 and CDR2: LGHNA and YNFKEQ. The CDR3 sequence is 18 residues long. Written as DNA, the CDR3 is TGTGCCAGCAGCCAAGATGTGGGCCCCAGGACAGCTATCTATGGCTACACCTTC. Its translation is CASSQDVGPRTAIYGYTF.

This clonotype has more than one count but fewer than ten. It may be a read error: a sequence one base away is much more abundant. This chain joins TRBV29-1 and TRBJ1-2; no clear D gene. The CDR3 sequence is 12 residues long. In germline, CDR1 is SQVTM, CDR2 ANQGSEA. The CDR3 region has the DNA TGCAGCGTTTTTGACGGCCTCTATAGCTACACCTTC. Residues: CSVFDGLYSYTF.

This chain uses TRBV7-9 with TRBJ2-1, with D unclear. The CDR3 runs to 11 residues. V was pared by 8 bases and J by 5 bases, with 7 bases between. Germline V gives CDR1 SEHNR, CDR2 FQNEAQ (reference sequence). CDR3 protein: CASGPNNEQFF. CDR3 in DNA: TGTGCCAGCGGTCCTAACAATGAGCAGTTCTTC.

On this clonotype: Relative to the germline gene, one junction end is altered; a read error may explain this. The chain recombines TRBV12-3 or TRBV12-4 with TRBJ1-5; D is possibly TRBD1 (6 bases). The CDR3 runs 18 residues. CDR3 amino acids: CASNFSDRGWYSNHPQHF. Here the CDR3 DNA reads TGTGCCAGCAATTTCTCGGACAGAGGCTGGTATAGCAATCATCCCCAGCATTTT.

Comments on this clonotype: This may be a read error: a much more frequent sequence differs by one nucleotide. The chain has TRBV24-1 and TRBJ2-3, with TRBD1 matching over 8 bases. Germline CDR1 KGHDR, CDR2 SFDVKD. The CDR3 extends over 16 amino acids. The DNA for the CDR3 is TGTACCACCAGTGATTTGCCGACAGGGGACACAGATACGCAGTATTTT. Its translation is CTTSDLPTGDTDTQYF.

The rearrangement links TRBV6-6 to TRBJ2-7, with D perhaps matching TRBD2 (6 bases). CDR1 and CDR2 from the germline V gene are MNHNY and SVGAGI (reference sequence). The CDR3 totals 16 residues. In nucleotides, the CDR3 is TGTGTCAGCAGCGACGGAGGGACCCTACCACTATACGAGCAGTACGTC. It translates to CVSSDGGTLPLYEQYV.

This clonotype occurred many times. V usage is TRBV12-3 or TRBV12-4 and J usage is TRBJ1-5; 7 bases are a match to TRBD1. The CDR3 loop spans 14 amino acids. The junction had 5 bases not matched to a gene; V was cut back by 2 bases and J by 7 bases. In nucleotides, the CDR3 is TGTGCCAGCAGTTTACAAGGGGGCGGACAGCCCCAGCATTTT. This encodes CASSLQGGGQPQHF.

The V and J genes are TRBV7-3 and TRBJ2-2; D perhaps matches TRBD1 (6 bases). The CDR3 runs 15 residues. Germline V gene sequence: CDR1 SGHTA, CDR2 FQGTGA. In DNA, the CDR3 is TGTGTCACCGGCGCCCCGGACAGCCCTACCGGGGAGCTGTTTTTT. Translated: CVTGAPDSPTGELFF.

Of note for this clonotype: One end of the junction is discordant with germline, which a read error may explain. The chain employs TRBV4-1 and TRBJ1-5; D gene unclear. There are 16 residues in the CDR3. Germline V lookup: CDR1 MGHRA, CDR2 YSYEKL. The CDR3: CASNQDHSGSNLPQHF. For the CDR3, the DNA is TGCGCCAGCAACCAAGATCATTCCGGGAGCAATCTGCCCCAGCATTTT.

Concerning this clonotype: This may arise from a read error, as a much more abundant clone is one base away. The V gene is TRBV28, the J gene TRBJ1-3, with D tentatively TRBD1 (5 bases). CDR3 size: 16 residues. The V end was cut by 6 bases, the J end by 3 bases, with 18 bases between. CDR1 is MDHEN and CDR2 is SYDVKM in the germline V gene. In DNA, the CDR3 is TGTGCCAGCAGCAAGTTCTCCGGGACCCTTGGAAACACCATATATTTT. Translation: CASSKFSGTLGNTIYF.

Relative to its sample, this clonotype is medium-sized. The J gene is TRBJ1-2, the V gene TRBV11-2; D uncertain. Between the trimmed V and J ends, which lost 6 bases and 7 bases, there was a span of 15 bases. Germline CDR1 reads SGHAT; CDR2 reads FQNNGV. This CDR3 contains 13 residues. CDR3 nucleotides: TGTGCCAGCAGACAACACGGCGACGGTGGCTACACCTTC. As protein: CASRQHGDGGYTF.

On this clonotype: This is likely a read error, given that the CDR3 carries no conserved phenylalanine or tryptophan at its end. Because the CDR3's place on the DNA is in doubt, the DNA is left out and the CDR3 is given as listed by TCRdb. The chain combines TRBV5-1 with TRBJ1-1; the table names TRBD1, a call not compared with the DNA. The CDR3 is 15 residues long, ends included. Germline V gene data show CDR1 as SGHRS and CDR2 as YFSETQ. CDR3 residues: CASNLVQGMNIETFL.

As to this clonotype: Compared with germline, one end of the junction differs, possibly owing to a read error. The chain carries TRBV11-3 and TRBJ2-5; D might be TRBD2 (6 bases). CDR1 and CDR2 (germline): SGHNT, YENEEA. The CDR3 consists of 13 residues. The CDR3 is CDSSREPQETQYF. The CDR3 coding sequence is TGTGACAGCAGTCGGGAGCCTCAAGAGACCCAGTACTTC. The complete variable domain, with remaining parts taken from reference TRBV11-3 and TRBJ2-5, reads EAGVVQSPRYKIIEKKQPVAFWCNPISGHNTLYWYLQNLGQGPELLIRYENEEAVDDSQLPKDRFSAERLKGVDSTLKIQPAELGDSAVYLCDSSREPQETQYFGPGTRLLVL.